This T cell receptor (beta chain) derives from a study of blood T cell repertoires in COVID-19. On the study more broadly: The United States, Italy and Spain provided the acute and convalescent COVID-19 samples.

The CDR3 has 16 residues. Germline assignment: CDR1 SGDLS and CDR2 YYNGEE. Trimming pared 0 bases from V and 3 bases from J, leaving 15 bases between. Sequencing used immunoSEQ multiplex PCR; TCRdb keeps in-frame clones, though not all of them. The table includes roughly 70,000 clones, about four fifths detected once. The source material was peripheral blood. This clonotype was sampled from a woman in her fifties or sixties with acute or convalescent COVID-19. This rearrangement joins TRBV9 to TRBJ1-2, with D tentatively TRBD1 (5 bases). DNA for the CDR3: TGTGCCAGCAGCGTAGGTCAGGGTCTGGGTGACTATGGCTACACCTTC. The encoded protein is CASSVGQGLGDYGYTF. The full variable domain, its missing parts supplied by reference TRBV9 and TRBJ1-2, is DSGVTQTPKHLITATGQRVTLRCSPRSGDLSVYWYQQSLDQGLQFLIQYYNGEERAKGNILERFSAQQFPDLHSELNLSSLELGDSALYFCASSVGQGLGDYGYTFGSGTRLTVV.